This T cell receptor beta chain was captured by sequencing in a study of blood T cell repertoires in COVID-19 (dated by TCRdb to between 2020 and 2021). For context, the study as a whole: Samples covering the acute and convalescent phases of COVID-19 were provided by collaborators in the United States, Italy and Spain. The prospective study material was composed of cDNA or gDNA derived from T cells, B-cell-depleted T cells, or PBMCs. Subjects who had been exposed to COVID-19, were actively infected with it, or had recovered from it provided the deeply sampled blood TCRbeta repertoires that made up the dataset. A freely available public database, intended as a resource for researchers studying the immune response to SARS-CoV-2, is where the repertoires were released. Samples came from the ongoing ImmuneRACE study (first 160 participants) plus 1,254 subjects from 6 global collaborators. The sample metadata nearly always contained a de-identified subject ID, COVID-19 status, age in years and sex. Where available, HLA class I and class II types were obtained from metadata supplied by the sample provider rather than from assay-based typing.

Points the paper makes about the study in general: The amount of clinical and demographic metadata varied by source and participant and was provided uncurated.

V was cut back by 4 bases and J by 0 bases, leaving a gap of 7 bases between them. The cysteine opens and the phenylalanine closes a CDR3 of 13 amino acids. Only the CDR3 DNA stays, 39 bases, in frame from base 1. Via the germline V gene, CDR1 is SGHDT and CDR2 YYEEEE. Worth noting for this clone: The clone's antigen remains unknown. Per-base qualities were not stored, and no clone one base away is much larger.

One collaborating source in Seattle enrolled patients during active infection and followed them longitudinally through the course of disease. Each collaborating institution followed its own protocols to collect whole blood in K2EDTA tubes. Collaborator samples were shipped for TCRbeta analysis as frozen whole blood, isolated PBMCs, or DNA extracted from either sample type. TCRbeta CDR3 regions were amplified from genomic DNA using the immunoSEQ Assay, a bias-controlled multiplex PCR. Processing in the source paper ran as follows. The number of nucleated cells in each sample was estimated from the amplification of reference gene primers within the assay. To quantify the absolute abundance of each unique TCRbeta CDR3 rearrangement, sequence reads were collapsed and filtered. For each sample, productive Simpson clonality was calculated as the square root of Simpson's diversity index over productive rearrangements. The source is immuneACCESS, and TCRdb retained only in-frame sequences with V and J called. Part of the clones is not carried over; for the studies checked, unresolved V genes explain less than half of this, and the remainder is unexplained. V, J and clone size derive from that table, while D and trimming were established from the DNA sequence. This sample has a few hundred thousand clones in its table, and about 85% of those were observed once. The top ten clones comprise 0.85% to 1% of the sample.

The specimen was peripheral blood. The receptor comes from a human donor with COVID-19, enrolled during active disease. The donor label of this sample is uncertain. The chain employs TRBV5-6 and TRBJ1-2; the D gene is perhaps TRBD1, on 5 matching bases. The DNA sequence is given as TGTGCCAGCAGCCGGGGGACTAACTATGGCTACACCTTC. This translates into CASSRGTNYGYTF.